This TCR beta chain was recovered during a study of T-cell memory formation after mild COVID-19. The study, taken as a whole, reports: Memory sampled before infection contained some responding clones, suggesting cross-reactive memory joined.

This clonotype occurred a few times. Its matching antigen is unknown. The CDR3 contains 15 residues. Germline V CDR1 and CDR2: SGHTA, FQGNSA. Trimming shortened V by 1 base and J by 7 bases, and 14 bases separated the two germline ends. TCRdb processed the 5' RACE reads anew with MiXCR; each CDR3 protein has one entry. Here the sample spans roughly 300,000 distinct CDR3 sequences, roughly 17% being singletons. This chain links TRBV7-2 with TRBJ1-5; D is possibly TRBD1 (5 bases). The source material was PBMCs or a T cell subset sorted from them (not recorded which). The sequence derives from a young man who had mild COVID-19 (a few samples of this study predate the infection). Cell type and time point are not known. The CDR3 DNA reads as TGTGCCAGCAGCTTAGAAGGGGCTCGGGGCCAGCCCCAGCATTTT. This translates into CASSLEGARGQPQHF.